The entry below describes one T cell receptor beta chain. The data originate from a study of Tregs in tolerant kidney transplant recipients. The protocol was immunoSEQ multiplex PCR, while the TCRdb copy is restricted to in-frame clones and leaves out a portion. Found here are 110,000 or so clones, 85% to 95% of them singletons; the top ten hold less than 0.7%. Unstimulated Tregs (CD4+CD25+CD127-) and CD4+CD25- non-Tregs were sorted from PBMCs. Sequencing input: CD4+ T cells from blood. The sequence came from a human donor in good health.

The CDR3 sequence: CASSVADRGWGYGYTF. CDR3 DNA sequence: TGTGCCAGCAGCGTAGCTGACCGGGGTTGGGGCTATGGCTACACCTTC. The V gene is TRBV9, the J gene TRBJ1-2; the D is unclear. V was cut by 0 bases and J by 4 bases, with 16 bases left in between. The CDR3 loop spans 16 amino acids. Germline assignment: CDR1 SGDLS and CDR2 YYNGEE.